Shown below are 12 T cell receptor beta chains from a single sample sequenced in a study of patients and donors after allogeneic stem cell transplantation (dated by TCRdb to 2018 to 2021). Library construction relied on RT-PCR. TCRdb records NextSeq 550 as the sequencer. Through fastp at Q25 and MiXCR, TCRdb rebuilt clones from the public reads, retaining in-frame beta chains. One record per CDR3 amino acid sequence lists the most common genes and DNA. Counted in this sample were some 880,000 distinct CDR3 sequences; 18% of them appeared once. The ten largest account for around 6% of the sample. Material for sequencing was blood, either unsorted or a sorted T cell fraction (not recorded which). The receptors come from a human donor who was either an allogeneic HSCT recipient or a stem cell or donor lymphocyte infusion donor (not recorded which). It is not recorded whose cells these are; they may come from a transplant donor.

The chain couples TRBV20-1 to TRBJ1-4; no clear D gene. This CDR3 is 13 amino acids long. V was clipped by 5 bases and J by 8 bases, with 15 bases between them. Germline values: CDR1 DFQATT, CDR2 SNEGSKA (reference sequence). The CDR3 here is CSAGSPGGEKLFF. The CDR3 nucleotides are TGCAGTGCTGGAAGCCCCGGCGGCGAAAAACTGTTTTTT.

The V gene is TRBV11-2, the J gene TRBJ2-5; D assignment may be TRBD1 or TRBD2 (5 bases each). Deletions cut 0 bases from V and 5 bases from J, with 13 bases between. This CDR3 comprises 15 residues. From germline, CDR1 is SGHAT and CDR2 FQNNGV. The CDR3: CASSLDGAGHETQYF. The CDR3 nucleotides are TGTGCCAGCAGCTTAGACGGGGCAGGACATGAGACCCAGTACTTC.

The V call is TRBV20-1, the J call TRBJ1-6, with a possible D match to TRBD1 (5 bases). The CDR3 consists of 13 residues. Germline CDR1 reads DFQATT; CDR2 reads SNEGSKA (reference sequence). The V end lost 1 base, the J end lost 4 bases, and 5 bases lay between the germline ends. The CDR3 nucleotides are TGCAGTGCTAGAGGACAGTATAATTCACCCCTCCACTTT. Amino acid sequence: CSARGQYNSPLHF.

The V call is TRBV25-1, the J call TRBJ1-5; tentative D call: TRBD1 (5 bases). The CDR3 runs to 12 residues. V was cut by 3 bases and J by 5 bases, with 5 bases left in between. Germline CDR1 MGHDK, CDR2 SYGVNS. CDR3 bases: TGTGCCAGCAGTGAGGGGCATCAGCCCCAGCATTTT. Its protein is CASSEGHQPQHF.

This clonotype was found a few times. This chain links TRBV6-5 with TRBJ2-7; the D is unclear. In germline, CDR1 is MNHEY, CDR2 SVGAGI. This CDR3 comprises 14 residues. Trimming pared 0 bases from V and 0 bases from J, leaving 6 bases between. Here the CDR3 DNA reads TGTGCCAGCAGTTACTCGGGTACCTCCTACGAGCAGTACTTC. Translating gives CASSYSGTSYEQYF.

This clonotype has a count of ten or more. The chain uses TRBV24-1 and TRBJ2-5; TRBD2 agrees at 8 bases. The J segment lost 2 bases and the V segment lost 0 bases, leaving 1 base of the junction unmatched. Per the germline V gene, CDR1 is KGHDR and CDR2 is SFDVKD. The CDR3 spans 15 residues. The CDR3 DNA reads TGTGCCACCAGTGATTTGGCTAGCGGGCAAGAGACCCAGTACTTC. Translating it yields CATSDLASGQETQYF.

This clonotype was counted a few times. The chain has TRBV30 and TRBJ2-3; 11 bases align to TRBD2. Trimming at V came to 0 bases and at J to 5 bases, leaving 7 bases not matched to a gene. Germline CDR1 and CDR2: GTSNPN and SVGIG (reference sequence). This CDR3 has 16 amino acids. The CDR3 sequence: CAWSVQVAGGLDTQYF. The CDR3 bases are TGTGCCTGGAGTGTACAGGTAGCGGGGGGGCTAGATACGCAGTATTTT.

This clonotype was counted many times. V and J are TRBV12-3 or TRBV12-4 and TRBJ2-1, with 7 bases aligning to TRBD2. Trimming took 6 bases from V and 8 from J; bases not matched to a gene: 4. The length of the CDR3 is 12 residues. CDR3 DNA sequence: TGTGCCAGCAGCTTTCGGGGGGATGAGCAGTTCTTC. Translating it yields CASSFRGDEQFF.

Here the CDR3 DNA reads TGTGCCACCAGTGACAGTAACAGGGCTAATGGCTACACCTTC. It translates to CATSDSNRANGYTF. The rearrangement joins TRBV24-1 to TRBJ1-2; a weak D match, TRBD1 (6 bases). CDR1 and CDR2 from the germline V gene are KGHDR and SFDVKD. This CDR3 has 14 amino acids. Between the trimmed V and J ends, which lost 4 bases and 6 bases, there was a span of 14 bases.

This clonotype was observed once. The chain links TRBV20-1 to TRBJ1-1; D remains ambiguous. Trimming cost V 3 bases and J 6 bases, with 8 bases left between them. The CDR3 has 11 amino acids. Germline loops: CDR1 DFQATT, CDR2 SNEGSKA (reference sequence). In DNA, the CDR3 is TGCAGTGCTAGTGTGCAACCTGAAGCTTTCTTT. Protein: CSASVQPEAFF.

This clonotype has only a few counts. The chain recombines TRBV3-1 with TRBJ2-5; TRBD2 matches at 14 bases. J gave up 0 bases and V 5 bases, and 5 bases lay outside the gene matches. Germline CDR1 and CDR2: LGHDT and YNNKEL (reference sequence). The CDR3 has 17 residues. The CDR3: CASSEGLAGANQETQYF. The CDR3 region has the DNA TGTGCCAGCAGCGAGGGACTAGCGGGGGCCAACCAAGAGACCCAGTACTTC.

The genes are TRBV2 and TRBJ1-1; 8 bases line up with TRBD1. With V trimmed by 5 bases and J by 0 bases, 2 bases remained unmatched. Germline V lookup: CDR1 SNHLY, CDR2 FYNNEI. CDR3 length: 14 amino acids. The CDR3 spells CASSKTGVNTEAFF. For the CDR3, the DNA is TGTGCCAGCAGTAAGACAGGGGTGAACACTGAAGCTTTCTTT.